The 19 T cell receptor beta chains presented below share a single source sample, sequenced in a study of T cell responses to AZD1222 COVID-19 vaccine. The data were produced by immunoSEQ multiplex PCR, yet TCRdb's version contains in-frame clones alone and is incomplete. Of fewer than 110,000 clones in the sample, 70% to 90% were seen once. Sample: peripheral blood, taken 28 days after the second AZD1222 dose. The source is an adult who received the AZD1222 COVID-19 vaccine.

The V gene is TRBV5-5, the J gene TRBJ1-4; the D is unclear. Deletions cut 0 bases from V and 8 bases from J, with 17 bases between. Germline V gives CDR1 SGHKS, CDR2 YYEKEE (reference sequence). This CDR3 is 16 amino acids long. CDR3 nucleotide sequence: TGTGCCAGCAGCTTGGCCGAGGGAGCGGATTCAGAAAAACTGTTTTTT. Translation gives CASSLAEGADSEKLFF.

The V gene is TRBV30, the J gene TRBJ1-1; D remains unclear. V was trimmed by 0 bases and J by 0 bases, leaving 17 bases between them. The CDR3 has 17 amino acids. Per germline, CDR1 GTSNPN and CDR2 SVGIG (reference sequence). Here the CDR3 DNA reads TGTGCCTGGAGTGTAGGAGTTAGGGATCCATTGAACACTGAAGCTTTCTTT. Translating gives CAWSVGVRDPLNTEAFF.

The chain employs TRBV3-1 (or the pseudogene TRBV3-2) and TRBJ1-5, with TRBD1 matching over 9 bases. This CDR3 is built from 14 residues. Per germline, CDR1 LGHDT and CDR2 YNNKEL (reference sequence). V trimming: 5 bases; J trimming: 2 bases; junction bases outside the gene matches: 1. The CDR3 coding sequence is TGTGCCAGCAGCTGGACAGGGGGCAATCAGCCCCAGCATTTT. It yields the protein CASSWTGGNQPQHF.

The chain employs TRBV7-9 and TRBJ1-6, with 8 bases lining up with TRBD1. The germline CDR1 and CDR2 sequences are SEHNR and FQNEAQ (reference sequence). Unmatched junction bases numbered 9, after V lost 4 bases and J lost 13 bases. The CDR3 is 14 amino acids. The CDR3 sequence is CASSSQGALSPLHF. In DNA form, the CDR3 reads TGTGCCAGCAGCTCGCAGGGGGCGCTTTCTCCCCTCCACTTT. Combining the CDR3 with reference TRBV7-9 and TRBJ1-6 gives the whole variable domain DTGVSQNPRHKITKRGQNVTFRCDPISEHNRLYWYRQTLGQGPEFLTYFQNEAQLEKSRLLSDRFSAERPKGSFSTLEIQRTEQGDSAMYLCASSSQGALSPLHFGNGTRLTVT.

The chain links TRBV3-1 (or the pseudogene TRBV3-2) to TRBJ2-1; 9 nucleotides line up with TRBD1. Germline CDR1 reads LGHDT; CDR2 reads YNNKEL (reference sequence). Losses at the gene ends were 0 bases for V and 3 bases for J; bases not matched to a gene: 3. The CDR3 spans 16 residues. CDR3 sequence reads: CASSQDRDRVYNEQFF. CDR3 coding DNA: TGTGCCAGCAGCCAAGATCGGGACAGGGTCTACAATGAGCAGTTCTTC.

The chain is built from TRBV7-9 and TRBJ2-7; 8 positions match TRBD1. The length of the CDR3 is 15 residues. From germline, CDR1 is SEHNR and CDR2 FQNEAQ (reference sequence). V shed 4 bases and J 5 bases; nucleotides not matched to a gene: 10. The chain's CDR3 is CASSWGAGGANEQYF. The CDR3, as DNA: TGTGCCAGCAGCTGGGGGGCAGGGGGCGCGAACGAGCAGTACTTC.

The chain employs TRBV29-1 and TRBJ1-1, with D possibly being TRBD1 (6 bases). This CDR3 spans 14 amino acids. Germline V lookup: CDR1 SQVTM, CDR2 ANQGSEA. V gave up 0 bases and J gave up 3 bases, with 11 bases separating them. CDR3 coding DNA: TGCAGCGTTGAAGATCGCGGGGGCTACACTGAAGCTTTCTTT. Encoded protein: CSVEDRGGYTEAFF.

The V and J genes are TRBV30 and TRBJ2-1; either TRBD1 or TRBD2 may supply D (5 bases each). The V gene lost 1 base and the J gene lost 9 bases, with 19 bases spanning the gap. This CDR3 is 15 amino acids long. CDR1 is GTSNPN and CDR2 is SVGIG in the germline V gene (reference sequence). CDR3 residues: CAWSGWDANPSEQFF. The DNA for the CDR3 is TGTGCCTGGAGTGGGTGGGACGCCAATCCTAGTGAGCAGTTCTTC.

V and J are TRBV19 and TRBJ1-1; D is possibly TRBD1 (5 bases). The CDR3 contains 15 residues. V was cut by 3 bases and J by 4 bases, with 15 bases left in between. Germline CDR1 reads LNHDA; CDR2 reads SQIVND (reference sequence). The CDR3 spells CASSIQAGGTTEAFF. CDR3 bases: TGTGCCAGTAGTATCCAGGCTGGGGGGACCACTGAAGCTTTCTTT.

V is TRBV30 and J is TRBJ1-2, with unresolved D. V shed 7 bases and J shed 4 bases, with 13 bases lying between them. Germline V gene lookup returns CDR1 GTSNPN and CDR2 SVGIG (reference sequence). This CDR3 is 12 amino acids long. The CDR3 region has the DNA TGTGCCTCGCTCCGGGGATCCTATGGCTACACCTTC. Translation: CASLRGSYGYTF.

The rearrangement uses TRBV19 and TRBJ2-2, with unresolved D. Between the trimmed V and J ends, which lost 9 bases and 6 bases, there was a span of 11 bases. In germline, CDR1 is LNHDA, CDR2 SQIVND (reference sequence). The CDR3 covers 12 residues. The CDR3 here is CASPSPAGELFF. The CDR3 nucleotides read TGTGCCAGCCCTTCCCCGGCCGGGGAGCTGTTTTTT.

This chain uses TRBV30 with TRBJ2-1; TRBD2 agrees at 11 bases. This CDR3 region has 15 residues. J was trimmed by 4 bases and V by 0 bases; bases with no gene match: 2. Germline V gene sequence: CDR1 GTSNPN, CDR2 SVGIG (reference sequence). CDR3 sequence (DNA): TGTGCCTGGAGTGTAGGACTAGCGGGTTACAATGAGCAGTTCTTC. The encoded protein is CAWSVGLAGYNEQFF.

This clone is a singleton in its sample. The chain couples TRBV5-1 to TRBJ1-2, with D maybe TRBD1 (5 bases). Trimming removed 0 bases at V and 5 bases at J, with 11 bases between. Germline lookup yields CDR1 SGHRS and CDR2 YFSETQ. The CDR3 totals 14 residues. The CDR3 DNA sequence: TGCGCCAGCAGCTTGGAACCGGGACCTTATGGCTACACCTTC. Its protein is CASSLEPGPYGYTF.

This chain joins TRBV5-1 and TRBJ1-1; possible D gene TRBD1, 6 bases. The CDR3 consists of 15 residues. From germline, CDR1 is SGHRS and CDR2 YFSETQ. The V gene lost 3 bases and the J gene lost 2 bases, with 14 bases spanning the gap. In DNA form, the CDR3 reads TGCGCCAGCAGCTCAGCGACAGGAACCAACACTGAAGCTTTCTTT. Translating it yields CASSSATGTNTEAFF.

The gene calls are TRBV18 and TRBJ2-1; TRBD1 matches at 11 bases. Unmatched junction bases numbered 1, after V lost 2 bases and J lost 4 bases. Germline V gene lookup returns CDR1 KGHSH and CDR2 LQKENI. The CDR3 runs 15 residues. CDR3 nucleotide sequence: TGTGCCAGCTCACCAGGACAGGGGGCGTACAATGAGCAGTTCTTC. It encodes CASSPGQGAYNEQFF.

Of note for this clone: This CDR3 is missing its conserved last phenylalanine or tryptophan, likely due to a read error. The rearrangement links TRBV2 to TRBJ1-1, with 7 bases fitting TRBD1. Trimming at V came to 6 bases and at J to 3 bases, leaving 7 bases not matched to a gene. Germline CDR1 SNHLY, CDR2 FYNNEI. This CDR3 is built from 14 residues. The CDR3 bases are TGTGCCAGCAGCGAGGGACAGCTTGACACTGAAGCTTTCTCT. Amino acids: CASSEGQLDTEAFS.

The V and J genes are TRBV5-4 and TRBJ1-1; D remains unclear. Germline V gene lookup returns CDR1 SGHNT and CDR2 YYREEE (reference sequence). The CDR3 extends over 11 amino acids. Trimming stripped 2 bases from V and 8 bases from J, with 7 bases between. The CDR3 reads CASSLRGEAFF. As DNA, the CDR3 is TGTGCCAGCAGCTTACGGGGAGAAGCTTTCTTT.

The gene calls are TRBV5-1 and TRBJ1-1, with D tentatively TRBD1 (6 bases). The CDR3 is made up of 14 amino acids. CDR1 and CDR2 from the germline V gene are SGHRS and YFSETQ. Trimming shortened V by 5 bases and J by 7 bases, and 18 bases separated the two germline ends. CDR3 region: CASRRLEGGGEAFF. The CDR3 DNA follows: TGCGCCAGCAGGCGCCTCGAGGGGGGTGGTGAAGCTTTCTTT.

The chain uses TRBV28 and TRBJ2-1, with TRBD1 as a possible D gene (5 bases). The ends were cut back, 3 bases at V and 9 bases at J, with 9 bases in the middle. The CDR3 runs to 12 residues. Germline CDR1 MDHEN, CDR2 SYDVKM. Written as DNA, the CDR3 is TGTGCCAGCAGTTTGCTTGGGGCTGAGCAGTTCTTC. This gives the protein CASSLLGAEQFF.